This record covers a single T cell receptor (beta chain). Its antigen remains unidentified. This sample's time point: new active TB diagnosis, blood taken before or within 7 days of starting treatment. Included patients were adults of at least 18, HIV-seronegative, South African. The data were taken from a study of T cells in tuberculosis. Overall study: PBMC were archived before or within 7 days of starting treatment. Study outcomes and limitations: Active tuberculosis cases were adults; controls were adolescents. Shorter CDR3-alpha in active tuberculosis partly drove smaller distances.

Clones were read by immunoSEQ multiplex PCR, and TCRdb kept only the in-frame ones, dropping some. The table has over 30,000 clones, about 85% seen once. The germline gives CDR1 SEHNR, CDR2 FQNEAQ (reference sequence). The germline V and J ends were trimmed by 5 bases and 2 bases, with 3 bases remaining between them. There are 11 residues in the CDR3. The chain couples TRBV7-9 to TRBJ2-5; no firm D call. Sequences were derived from PBMCs, sampled at tuberculosis diagnosis. This TCR came from an adult with tuberculosis. In DNA form, the CDR3 reads TGTGCCAGCAGCCATCAAGAGACCCAGTACTTC. Protein product: CASSHQETQYF.